Below are 9 T cell receptor beta chains sequenced from a single sample in a study of shared T cell receptors in the human thymus. Produced via immunoSEQ multiplex PCR; TCRdb's table is partial and in-frame only. The data contain approximately 660,000 clones, 88% of them seen just once; the ten biggest clones take up 0.008% to 0.011%. These data were likewise used in another study, on human thymus T cells.

Sequenced material: thymocytes. Source of these receptors: a boy under two years old with a congenital heart defect.

The V gene is TRBV7-9, the J gene TRBJ1-3, with TRBD1 as a possible D gene (6 bases). Trimming left V 8 bases short and J 10 bases short, with 12 bases between. Germline CDR1 SEHNR, CDR2 FQNEAQ (reference sequence). The CDR3 covers 11 residues. The CDR3 sequence is CASGSRGTIYF. The CDR3 coding sequence is TGTGCCAGCGGAAGCAGGGGAACCATATATTTT.

Only a few counts were recorded for this clone. This chain links TRBV6-5 with TRBJ1-5; no firm D call. With 5 bases removed from V and 3 bases from J, the gap between germline ends came to 11 bases. CDR3 length: 14 residues. Germline-derived CDR1 and CDR2 are MNHEY and SVGAGI. The CDR3 loop reads CASSDPGINQPQHF. In DNA form, the CDR3 reads TGTGCCAGCAGTGATCCGGGGATCAATCAGCCCCAGCATTTT.

The chain is built from TRBV7-2 and TRBJ2-7, with D unclear. Germline CDR1 SGHTA, CDR2 FQGNSA. V was cut by 2 bases and J by 3 bases, with 26 bases left in between. CDR3 length equals 19 residues. CDR3 sequence (DNA): TGTGCCAGCAGCTTATCTGCTCTCTCGGTCTTATCTCAATTCTACGAGCAGTACTTC. This codes for CASSLSALSVLSQFYEQYF.

V is TRBV4-3 and J is TRBJ2-1; 11 positions match TRBD2. Trimming took 3 bases from V and 9 from J; bases not matched to a gene: 13. The CDR3 contains 17 residues. In germline, CDR1 is LGHNA, CDR2 YSLEER. As DNA, the CDR3 is TGCGCCAGCAGCCACGCCGGGACTAGCGGAGTAAGGGGTGAGCAGTTCTTC. Encoded protein: CASSHAGTSGVRGEQFF.

V and J are TRBV5-4 and TRBJ2-7; 11 bases agree with TRBD2. The CDR3 loop spans 15 amino acids. From germline, CDR1 is SGHNT and CDR2 YYREEE (reference sequence). V was clipped by 5 bases and J by 6 bases; unmatched bases: 10. The CDR3 nucleotides read TGTGCCAGCAGAACCCAAACTAGCGGGAGAAGCGAGCAGTACTTC. It codes for CASRTQTSGRSEQYF.

This clone was observed once. The chain is built from TRBV27 and TRBJ1-5; TRBD1 matches at 10 bases. Germline lookup yields CDR1 MNHEY and CDR2 SMNVEV (reference sequence). V shed 0 bases and J 6 bases; nucleotides not matched to a gene: 8. The CDR3 is 17 residues long. The CDR3 reads CASSLSRDRGSGQPQHF. The CDR3, as DNA: TGTGCCAGCAGTTTATCTCGGGACAGGGGTTCGGGTCAGCCCCAGCATTTT.

This chain joins TRBV5-6 and TRBJ2-3; possible D gene TRBD2, 5 bases. This CDR3 is built from 16 residues. V lost 6 bases and J 0 bases, leaving 17 bases between the germline ends. Germline V gives CDR1 SGHDT, CDR2 YYEEEE. CDR3 loop: CASTRTLEASTDTQYF. The CDR3, as DNA: TGTGCCAGCACCCGTACCCTGGAGGCAAGCACAGATACGCAGTATTTT. The full variable domain, completed using reference TRBV5-6 and TRBJ2-3, is DAGVTQSPTHLIKTRGQQVTLRCSPKSGHDTVSWYQQALGQGPQFIFQYYEEEERQRGNFPDRFSGHQFPNYSSELNVNALLLGDSALYLCASTRTLEASTDTQYFGPGTRLTVL.

The rearrangement uses TRBV7-6 and TRBJ2-2; 9 bases align to TRBD2. The germline CDR1 and CDR2 sequences are SGHVS and FNYEAQ. The CDR3 runs to 16 residues. After removal of 5 bases from V and 7 bases from J, the junction contained 11 bases not matched to a gene. The CDR3 loop reads CASSPNPLAGRGELFF. CDR3 sequence (DNA): TGTGCCAGCAGCCCAAACCCCCTAGCGGGACGCGGGGAGCTGTTTTTT.

A remark on this clone: The same CDR3 is also encoded by other DNA sequences in this sample. The J gene is TRBJ2-3, the V gene TRBV27, with TRBD1 identical over 9 bases. The J segment lost 3 bases and the V segment lost 3 bases, leaving 4 bases of the junction unmatched. CDR1 and CDR2 from the germline V gene are MNHEY and SMNVEV (reference sequence). This CDR3 contains 15 residues. The CDR3 DNA sequence: TGTGCCAGCAGTTTCCCCGGACAGGGGACAGATACGCAGTATTTT. It specifies CASSFPGQGTDTQYF.